Included here is one T cell receptor (beta chain) sequence, with context. This entry comes from a study of shared clonotypes between healthy human individuals. Study-wide background: In total, the donors were a couple of women and a few men aged 18 to 49.

Some clones are missing from TCRdb's copy, which holds only in-frame ones; the method was immunoSEQ multiplex PCR. The sample contains about 2.4 million clones, approximately 93% of which appear only once. Germline CDR1 is MGHRA and CDR2 is YSYEKL. This CDR3 contains 14 residues. The V end lost 3 bases, the J end lost 4 bases, and 10 bases lay between the germline ends. The sample consisted of naive CD4+ T cells from PBMCs. The subset: CD45RA+ positively selected. The V call is TRBV4-1, the J call TRBJ2-1, with D unclear. This receptor was taken from a man aged 18 to 29 in good health. Some clones in this sample may be carry-over from other donors' samples. For the CDR3, the DNA is TGCGCCAGCAGCCACCTGGCAGGTTACAATGAGCAGTTCTTC. Residues: CASSHLAGYNEQFF.